This TCR beta chain was observed in a study of control samples from healthy donors and cancer patients. The V and J ends lost 4 bases and 5 bases, in that order; junction bases with no gene match: 5. There are 14 residues in the CDR3. Germline V CDR1 and CDR2: SGHNT, YYREEE (reference sequence). The repertoire was sequenced with immunoSEQ multiplex PCR; TCRdb's copy has only in-frame clones and lacks some. The sample contains 170,000 or so clones, roughly 90% of which appear only once. The sequenced sample consisted of blood. The V gene is TRBV5-4, the J gene TRBJ2-5; 10 bases are shared with TRBD1. This receptor was taken from a woman in her forties or fifties in good health. For the CDR3, the DNA is TGTGCCAGCAGCGCATGGGACAGGGGTGAGACCCAGTACTTC. Its translation: CASSAWDRGETQYF.